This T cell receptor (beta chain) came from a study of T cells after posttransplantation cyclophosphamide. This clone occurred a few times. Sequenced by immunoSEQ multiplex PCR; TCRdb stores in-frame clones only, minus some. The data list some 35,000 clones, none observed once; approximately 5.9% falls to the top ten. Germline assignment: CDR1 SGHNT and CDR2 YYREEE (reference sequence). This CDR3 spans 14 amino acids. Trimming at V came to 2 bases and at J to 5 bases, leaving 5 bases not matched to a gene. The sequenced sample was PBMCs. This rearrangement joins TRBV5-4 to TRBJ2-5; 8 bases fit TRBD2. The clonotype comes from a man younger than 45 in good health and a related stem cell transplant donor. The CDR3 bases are TGTGCCAGCAGCTTAGCGGGGGCGGGCGAGACCCAGTACTTC. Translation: CASSLAGAGETQYF.